This T cell receptor (beta chain) was sequenced in a study of T cells after yellow fever vaccination. Study outcomes and limitations: Contamination by abundant bulk-population clonotypes could be present in FACS-sorted repertoires.

Researchers made TCR cDNA using 5'RACE template switching, and this step added a universal primer site and UMIs. MiXCR, run by TCRdb on the 5' RACE reads, gives a single entry per CDR3 protein. The data contain 300,000 or so distinct CDR3 sequences, 13% of them singletons. This clonotype showed up many times. Its antigen is not identified. Germline CDR1 is MNHEY and CDR2 is SVGAGI. With 7 bases clipped from V and 0 bases from J, the junction kept 12 bases outside the gene matches. The CDR3 runs 17 residues. The TCR originated in a man younger than 40 who received the YFV17D yellow fever vaccine. The V call is TRBV6-5, the J call TRBJ2-1, with 7 bases identical to TRBD2. The specimen comprised CD4+ T cells sorted from PBMCs, sampled 45 days after the yellow fever booster vaccination. The CDR3 reads CASNRLSSGPSYNEQFF. CDR3 sequence (DNA): TGTGCCAGCAATAGATTGTCTAGCGGCCCCTCCTACAATGAGCAGTTCTTC.